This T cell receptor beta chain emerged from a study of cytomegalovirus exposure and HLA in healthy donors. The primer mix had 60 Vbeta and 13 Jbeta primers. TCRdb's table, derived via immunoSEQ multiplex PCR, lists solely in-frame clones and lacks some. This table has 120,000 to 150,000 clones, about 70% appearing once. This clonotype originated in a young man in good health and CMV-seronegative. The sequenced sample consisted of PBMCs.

As DNA, the CDR3 is TGTGCCAGCAGAAAAGGGACAGGGCGGGTTGCTGAGCAGTTCTTC. It translates to CASRKGTGRVAEQFF. V is TRBV6-5 and J is TRBJ2-1, with TRBD1 identical over 9 bases. CDR3 length: 15 residues. The J segment lost 9 bases and the V segment lost 6 bases, leaving 12 bases of the junction unmatched. Germline V gives CDR1 MNHEY, CDR2 SVGAGI.